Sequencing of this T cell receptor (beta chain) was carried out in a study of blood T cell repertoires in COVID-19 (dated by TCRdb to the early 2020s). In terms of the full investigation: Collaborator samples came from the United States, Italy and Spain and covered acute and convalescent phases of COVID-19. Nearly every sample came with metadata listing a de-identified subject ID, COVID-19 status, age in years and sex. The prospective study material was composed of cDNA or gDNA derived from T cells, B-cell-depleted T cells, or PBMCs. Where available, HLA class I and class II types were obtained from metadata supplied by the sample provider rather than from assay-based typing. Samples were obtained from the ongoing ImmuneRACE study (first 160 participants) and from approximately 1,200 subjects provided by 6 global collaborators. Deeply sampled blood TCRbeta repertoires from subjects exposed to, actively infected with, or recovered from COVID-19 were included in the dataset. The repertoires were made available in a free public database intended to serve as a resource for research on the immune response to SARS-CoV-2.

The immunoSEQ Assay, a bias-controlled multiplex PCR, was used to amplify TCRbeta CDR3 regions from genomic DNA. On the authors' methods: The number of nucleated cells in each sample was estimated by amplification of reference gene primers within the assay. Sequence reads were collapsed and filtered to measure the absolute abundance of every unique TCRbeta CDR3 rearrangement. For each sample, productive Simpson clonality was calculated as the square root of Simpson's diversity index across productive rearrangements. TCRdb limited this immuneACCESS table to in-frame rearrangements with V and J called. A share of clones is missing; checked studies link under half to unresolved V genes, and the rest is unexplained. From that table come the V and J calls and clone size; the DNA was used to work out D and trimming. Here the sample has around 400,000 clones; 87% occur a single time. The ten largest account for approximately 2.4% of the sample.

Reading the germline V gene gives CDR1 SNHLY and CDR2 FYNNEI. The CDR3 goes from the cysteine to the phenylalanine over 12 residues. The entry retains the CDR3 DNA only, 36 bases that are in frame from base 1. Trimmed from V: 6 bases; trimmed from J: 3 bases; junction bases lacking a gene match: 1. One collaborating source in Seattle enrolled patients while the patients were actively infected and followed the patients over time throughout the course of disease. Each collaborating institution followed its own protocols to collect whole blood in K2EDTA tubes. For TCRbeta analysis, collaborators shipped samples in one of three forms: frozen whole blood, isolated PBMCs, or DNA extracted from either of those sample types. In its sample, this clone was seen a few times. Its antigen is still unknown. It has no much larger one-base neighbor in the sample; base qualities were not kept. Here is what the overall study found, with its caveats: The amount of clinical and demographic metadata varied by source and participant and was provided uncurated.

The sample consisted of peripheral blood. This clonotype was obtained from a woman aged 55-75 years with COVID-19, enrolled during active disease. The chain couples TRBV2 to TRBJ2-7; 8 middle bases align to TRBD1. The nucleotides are TGTGCCAGCAGAGGACAGGGCTACGAGCAGTACTTC. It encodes CASRGQGYEQYF. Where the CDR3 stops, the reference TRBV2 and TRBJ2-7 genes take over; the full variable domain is EPEVTQTPSHQVTQMGQEVILRCVPISNHLYFYWYRQILGQKVEFLVSFYNNEISEKSEIFDDQFSVERPDGSNFTLKIRSTKLEDSAMYFCASRGQGYEQYFGPGTRLTVT.